The 2 T cell receptor beta chains below all came from one sample that was sequenced in a study of shared T cell receptors in the human thymus. Produced via immunoSEQ multiplex PCR; TCRdb's table is partial and in-frame only. The repertoire holds under 850,000 clones, with roughly 88% as singletons. The same sample was also studied in work on human thymus T cells.

Sequencing used thymocytes. The receptors come from a boy in the first two years of life with a congenital heart defect.

This clone was counted only a few times. This chain links TRBV18 with TRBJ1-5; TRBD1 matches at 8 bases. There are 15 residues in the CDR3. Germline V CDR1 and CDR2: KGHSH, LQKENI. The V gene end was trimmed by 8 bases and the J gene end by 0 bases; junction bases not matched to a gene: 6. The CDR3 coding sequence is TGTGCCAGCACCCAGGGGGCAGGTAGCAATCAGCCCCAGCATTTT. Its protein is CASTQGAGSNQPQHF.

The chain links TRBV28 to TRBJ1-1; D call uncertain. The CDR3 totals 14 residues. Trimming removed 3 bases from V and 1 base from J, with 9 bases in between. In germline, CDR1 is MDHEN, CDR2 SYDVKM. CDR3 DNA: TGTGCCAGCAGTTTGAGCGAGAAGAACACTGAAGCTTTCTTT. It translates to CASSLSEKNTEAFF.